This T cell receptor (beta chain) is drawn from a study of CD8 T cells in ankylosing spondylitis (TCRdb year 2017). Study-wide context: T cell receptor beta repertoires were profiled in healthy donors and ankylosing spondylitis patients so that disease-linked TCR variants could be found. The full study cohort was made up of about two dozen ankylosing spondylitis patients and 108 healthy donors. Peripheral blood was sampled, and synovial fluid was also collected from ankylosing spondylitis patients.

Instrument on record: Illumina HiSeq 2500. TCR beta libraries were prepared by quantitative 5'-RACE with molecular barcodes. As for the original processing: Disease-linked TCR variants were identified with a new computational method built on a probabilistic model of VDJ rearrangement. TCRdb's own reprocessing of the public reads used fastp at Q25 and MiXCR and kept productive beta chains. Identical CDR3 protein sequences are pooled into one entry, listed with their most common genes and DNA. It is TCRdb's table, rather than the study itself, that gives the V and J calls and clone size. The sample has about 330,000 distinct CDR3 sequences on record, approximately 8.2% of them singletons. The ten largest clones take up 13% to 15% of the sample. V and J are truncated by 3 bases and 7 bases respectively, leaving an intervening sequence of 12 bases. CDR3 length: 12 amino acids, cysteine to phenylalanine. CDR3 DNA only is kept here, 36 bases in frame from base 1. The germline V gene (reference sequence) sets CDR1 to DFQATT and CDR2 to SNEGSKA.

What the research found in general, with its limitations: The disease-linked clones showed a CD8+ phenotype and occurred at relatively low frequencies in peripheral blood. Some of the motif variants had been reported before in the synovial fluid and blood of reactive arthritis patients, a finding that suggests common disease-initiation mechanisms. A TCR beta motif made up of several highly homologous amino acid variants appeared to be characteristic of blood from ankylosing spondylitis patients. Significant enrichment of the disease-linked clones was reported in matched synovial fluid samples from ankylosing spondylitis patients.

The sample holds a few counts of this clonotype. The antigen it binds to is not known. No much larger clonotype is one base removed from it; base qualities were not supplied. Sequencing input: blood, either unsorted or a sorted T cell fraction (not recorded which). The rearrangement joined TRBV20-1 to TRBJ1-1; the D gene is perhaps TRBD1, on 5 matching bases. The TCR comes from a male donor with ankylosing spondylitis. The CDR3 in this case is CSASGRGYEAFF. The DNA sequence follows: TGCAGTGCTAGCGGGCGGGGGTATGAAGCTTTCTTT.